What follows describes a single T cell receptor beta chain. What it recognizes is unknown. Collection occurred without any documented infections or immune events in donors. CDR3 length: 15 amino acids. The V and J ends lost 4 bases and 4 bases, in that order; junction bases with no gene match: 8. The V gene's germline CDR1 is SGHRS and CDR2 YFSETQ. The data stem from a study of identifying expanded T cells in peripheral blood. Clones were sequenced by immunoSEQ multiplex PCR, and TCRdb holds only the in-frame ones, with some missing. The sample holds about 82,000 clones, around 90% seen once. General study points: Clone count variance between roughly 2-week samples rose with total template count.

The specimen sequenced was blood. The J gene is TRBJ1-1, the V gene TRBV5-1, with 9 bases lining up with TRBD1. The sequence was collected from a person between 18 and 75 years old in good health. CDR3 amino acids: CASSLDRGSGTEAFF. DNA of the CDR3: TGCGCCAGCAGCCTGGACAGGGGTTCGGGCACTGAAGCTTTCTTT.